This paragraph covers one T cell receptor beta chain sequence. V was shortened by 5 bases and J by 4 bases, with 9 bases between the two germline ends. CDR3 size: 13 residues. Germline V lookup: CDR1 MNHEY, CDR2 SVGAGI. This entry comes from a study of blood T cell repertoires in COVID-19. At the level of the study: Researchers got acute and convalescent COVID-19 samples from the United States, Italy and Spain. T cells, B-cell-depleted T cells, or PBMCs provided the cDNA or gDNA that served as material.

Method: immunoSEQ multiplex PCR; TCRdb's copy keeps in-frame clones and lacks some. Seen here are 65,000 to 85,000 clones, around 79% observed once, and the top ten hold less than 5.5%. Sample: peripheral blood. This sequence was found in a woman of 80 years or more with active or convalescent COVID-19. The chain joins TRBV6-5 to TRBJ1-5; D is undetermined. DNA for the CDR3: TGTGCCAGCAGTCGTTCACAGAATCAGCCCCAGCATTTT. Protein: CASSRSQNQPQHF.